Each of the 29 T cell receptor beta chains below was sequenced from the same sample in a study of T cell responses to AZD1222 COVID-19 vaccine (dated by TCRdb to about 2021). Taken with the paper, the label for time point translates to: baseline before first vaccination. The library came from the immunoSEQ multiplex PCR assay. TCRdb provides this immuneACCESS table in a form limited to in-frame rearrangements. Some clones are lacking; in checked studies, under half of them reflect an unresolved V gene, and why the rest are absent is not known. The sample profile shows about 190,000 clones; around 91% of them were found once. The ten top clones hold 6.9% of the sample. The specimen comprised peripheral blood, sampled on day 0 of AZD1222 vaccination. Source of these receptors: an adult in good health.

The chain joins TRBV11-2 to TRBJ2-2; 8 bases map to TRBD2. This CDR3 has 15 amino acids. Per germline, CDR1 SGHAT and CDR2 FQNNGV. The J segment lost 6 bases and the V segment lost 1 base, leaving 4 bases of the junction unmatched. The CDR3 bases are TGTGCCAGCAGCTTAGGGCCAGCGGGGGCCGGGGAGCTGTTTTTT. Residues: CASSLGPAGAGELFF.

This clone appeared once. This chain connects TRBV7-9 to TRBJ2-7; no definite D call. This CDR3 comprises 14 residues. CDR1 and CDR2 (germline): SEHNR, FQNEAQ (reference sequence). V dropped 5 bases and J dropped 0 bases, with 11 bases sitting between them. The CDR3 bases are TGTGCCAGCAGCCCCCCGAGGCGCTCCTACGAGCAGTACGTC. It yields the protein CASSPPRRSYEQYV.

The V call is TRBV29-1, the J call TRBJ2-1; a weak D match, TRBD1 (6 bases). The V end lost 6 bases, the J end lost 0 bases, and 18 bases lay between the germline ends. Germline V gene lookup returns CDR1 SQVTM and CDR2 ANQGSEA. This CDR3 is 16 amino acids long. The CDR3 reads CSVRDTPGGSYNEQFF. In nucleotides, the CDR3 is TGCAGCGTCCGGGACACCCCCGGAGGCTCCTACAATGAGCAGTTCTTC.

This clone was detected only once. The V call is TRBV6-5, the J call TRBJ2-7; D is unresolved. The CDR3 contains 14 residues. V lost 5 bases and J lost 2, with 13 bases in between. Germline V gene sequence: CDR1 MNHEY, CDR2 SVGAGI. CDR3 loop: CASSKLDGPYEQYF. The CDR3 bases are TGTGCCAGCAGTAAGCTGGACGGACCCTACGAGCAGTACTTC.

This sequence joins TRBV6-2 or TRBV6-3 and TRBJ1-5, with a weak D call TRBD1 (5 bases). CDR3 length: 14 residues. Germline values: CDR1 MNHEY, CDR2 SVGEGT. V was shortened by 2 bases and J by 6 bases, with 11 bases between the two germline ends. The CDR3, as DNA: TGTGCCAGCAGTTACGGGGGGGGAGGTCAGCCCCAGCATTTT. It translates to CASSYGGGGQPQHF.

The rearrangement uses TRBV2 and TRBJ1-5; D gene uncertain. Trimming left V 4 bases short and J 6 bases short, with 10 bases between. Germline assignment: CDR1 SNHLY and CDR2 FYNNEI. This CDR3 region has 13 residues. Here the CDR3 reads CASSVMEGQPQHF. For the CDR3, the DNA is TGTGCCAGCAGTGTGATGGAGGGTCAGCCCCAGCATTTT. Using reference TRBV2 and TRBJ1-5 for the parts outside the CDR3, the full variable domain is EPEVTQTPSHQVTQMGQEVILRCVPISNHLYFYWYRQILGQKVEFLVSFYNNEISEKSEIFDDQFSVERPDGSNFTLKIRSTKLEDSAMYFCASSVMEGQPQHFGDGTRLSIL.

On this clone: The same CDR3 arises from other DNA sequences in this sample as well. The chain combines TRBV27 with TRBJ2-7; 7 bases line up with TRBD2. This CDR3 contains 13 residues. Germline V lookup: CDR1 MNHEY, CDR2 SMNVEV (reference sequence). V gave up 3 bases and J gave up 2 bases; unmatched junction bases: 1. The CDR3 coding sequence is TGTGCCAGCAGTTTCGGGGGGACCTACGAGCAGTACTTC. Encoded protein: CASSFGGTYEQYF.

The chain joins TRBV6-5 to TRBJ2-3; D ambiguous. Germline V gene data show CDR1 as MNHEY and CDR2 as SVGAGI. CDR3 length: 13 amino acids. Trimming left V 8 bases short and J 2 bases short, with 11 bases between. The CDR3 DNA follows: TGTGCCAGCGTTGTCAGATTCACAGATACGCAGTATTTT. It encodes CASVVRFTDTQYF.

This chain uses TRBV4-3 with TRBJ2-5; D not certain. The CDR3 totals 15 residues. V was pared by 6 bases and J by 1 base, with 15 bases between. Germline CDR1 LGHNA, CDR2 YSLEER. The CDR3 here is CASRADTSLQETQYF. DNA of the CDR3: TGCGCCAGCAGGGCAGACACCTCACTCCAAGAGACCCAGTACTTC.

The genes are TRBV6-5 and TRBJ2-2, with D perhaps TRBD1 (5 bases). The CDR3 length is 14 residues. The V gene lost 0 bases and the J gene lost 8 bases, with 10 bases spanning the gap. Germline CDR1 reads MNHEY; CDR2 reads SVGAGI. In DNA form, the CDR3 reads TGTGCCAGCAGTTACTCTAGGACAACTGGGGAGCTGTTTTTT. Translated: CASSYSRTTGELFF.

The V call is TRBV2, the J call TRBJ1-5; D is uncertain. CDR1 is SNHLY, CDR2 FYNNEI, per germline. This CDR3 is built from 16 residues. The V end lost 6 bases, the J end lost 0 bases, and 15 bases lay between the germline ends. CDR3 sequence reads: CASSHISRYSNQPQHF. Written as DNA, the CDR3 is TGTGCCAGCAGCCACATCAGCCGTTATAGCAATCAGCCCCAGCATTTT.

This rearrangement joins TRBV5-1 to TRBJ2-5; TRBD2 matches at 8 bases. With 4 bases clipped from V and 5 bases from J, the junction kept 10 bases outside the gene matches. Germline V gives CDR1 SGHRS, CDR2 YFSETQ. This CDR3 region has 15 residues. Here the CDR3 DNA reads TGCGCCAGCAGCCCACCCGCCGGGGGGGTTGAGACCCAGTACTTC. This translates into CASSPPAGGVETQYF.

This chain connects TRBV6-6 to TRBJ1-3; a weak D match, TRBD1 (5 bases). Germline assignment: CDR1 MNHNY and CDR2 SVGAGI (reference sequence). Trimming took off 4 bases at V and 4 bases at J, with 14 bases between the two ends. The CDR3 runs 15 residues. CDR3 in amino acids: CASSWTGGVGNTIYF. CDR3 coding DNA: TGTGCCAGCAGTTGGACGGGGGGGGTCGGAAACACCATATATTTT.

The chain combines TRBV5-1 with TRBJ1-4; D is unclear. The germline V gene has CDR1 SGHRS and CDR2 YFSETQ. Trimming left V 0 bases short and J 0 bases short, with 6 bases between. The CDR3 totals 15 residues. CDR3 sequence reads: CASSLAATTNEKLFF. The CDR3 nucleotides read TGCGCCAGCAGCTTGGCTGCTACAACTAATGAAAAACTGTTTTTT. Complete variable domain (other parts from reference TRBV5-1 and TRBJ1-4): KAGVTQTPRYLIKTRGQQVTLSCSPISGHRSVSWYQQTPGQGLQFLFEYFSETQRNKGNFPGRFSGRQFSNSRSEMNVSTLELGDSALYLCASSLAATTNEKLFFGSGTQLSVL.

The rearrangement joins TRBV7-8 to TRBJ2-1, with 8 bases that match TRBD1. Losses at the gene ends were 2 bases for V and 4 bases for J; bases not matched to a gene: 4. Germline V gene data show CDR1 as SGHVS and CDR2 as FQNEAQ. The CDR3 spans 15 residues. The CDR3 sequence is CASSLFQGAYNEQFF. CDR3 coding DNA: TGTGCCAGCAGCTTATTTCAGGGGGCATACAATGAGCAGTTCTTC.

The chain employs TRBV7-3 and TRBJ1-2; D is uncertain. CDR3 length: 14 amino acids. Germline V gene lookup returns CDR1 SGHTA and CDR2 FQGTGA. Trimming took off 5 bases at V and 5 bases at J, with 15 bases between the two ends. The CDR3 protein is CASSQRGAWYGYTF. The CDR3 DNA is TGTGCCAGCAGCCAGCGCGGTGCTTGGTATGGCTACACCTTC.

The chain employs TRBV11-3 and TRBJ2-1; D tentatively reads TRBD1 or TRBD2 (7 bases each). The ends were cut back, 4 bases at V and 9 bases at J, with 19 bases in the middle. The CDR3 has 15 residues. Germline CDR1 and CDR2: SGHNT and YENEEA. The CDR3 nucleotides read TGTGCCAGCAGCTCCCAGGGGGGGACCCTTCCTGAGCAGTTCTTC. Translation: CASSSQGGTLPEQFF.

This clone was found a few times. This chain joins TRBV29-1 and TRBJ1-4; tentatively, D is TRBD1 (6 bases). Trimming stripped 4 bases from V and 7 bases from J, with 10 bases between. This CDR3 region has 12 residues. In germline, CDR1 is SQVTM, CDR2 ANQGSEA. The CDR3: CSVVTGSEKLFF. CDR3 DNA sequence: TGCAGCGTTGTAACAGGGAGTGAAAAACTGTTTTTT.

The V call is TRBV7-2, the J call TRBJ1-4; 8 nucleotides align to TRBD1. Germline CDR1 and CDR2: SGHTA and FQGNSA. This CDR3 contains 13 residues. V lost 5 bases and J lost 14; bases outside the gene matches: 10. The CDR3 reads CASSPPGTGTLFF. Written as DNA, the CDR3 is TGTGCCAGCAGCCCACCCGGGACAGGTACCCTGTTTTTT.

This sequence joins TRBV12-5 and TRBJ2-2; 12 bases agree with TRBD2. Germline CDR1 reads LGHNT; CDR2 reads FRNRAP. The V gene end was trimmed by 2 bases and the J gene end by 3 bases; junction bases not matched to a gene: 1. The length of the CDR3 is 16 residues. The CDR3 loop is CASGLLAGGDTGELFF. The DNA of the CDR3 is TGTGCTAGTGGTTTGCTAGCGGGGGGGGACACCGGGGAGCTGTTTTTT.

The chain uses TRBV27 and TRBJ2-7; TRBD1 agrees at 10 bases. The CDR3 has 15 residues. Trimming at V came to 5 bases and at J to 3 bases, leaving 7 bases not matched to a gene. Germline lookup yields CDR1 MNHEY and CDR2 SMNVEV (reference sequence). The CDR3 region is CASSPGQGLIYEQYF. CDR3 in DNA: TGTGCCAGCAGTCCGGGACAGGGGCTTATCTACGAGCAGTACTTC.

This chain connects TRBV5-6 to TRBJ1-5, with TRBD1 identical over 8 bases. The V gene end was trimmed by 4 bases and the J gene end by 4 bases; junction bases not matched to a gene: 7. Germline V lookup: CDR1 SGHDT, CDR2 YYEEEE. This CDR3 region has 15 residues. The CDR3 reads CASSRVDRGNQPQHF. As DNA, the CDR3 is TGTGCCAGCAGCCGGGTTGACAGGGGAAATCAGCCCCAGCATTTT.

The V call is TRBV4-1, the J call TRBJ1-1; a possible D gene is TRBD1 (6 bases). CDR1 is MGHRA, CDR2 YSYEKL, per germline. The CDR3 loop spans 11 amino acids. V was shortened by 7 bases and J by 7 bases, with 10 bases between the two germline ends. In DNA, the CDR3 is TGCGCCAGCACCCAGGGGCGTGAAGCTTTCTTT. Protein product: CASTQGREAFF.

The chain carries TRBV7-6 and TRBJ2-2; D possibly corresponds to TRBD1 (6 bases). CDR1 and CDR2 from the germline V gene are SGHVS and FNYEAQ. CDR3 size: 16 residues. V lost 1 base to trimming and J lost 3 bases, with 12 bases between them. CDR3 amino acids: CASSLGTGIYTGELFF. The CDR3, as DNA: TGTGCCAGCAGCTTAGGTACAGGGATCTACACCGGGGAGCTGTTTTTT.

The chain has TRBV7-9 and TRBJ2-3, with 8 positions matching TRBD2. Germline assignment: CDR1 SEHNR and CDR2 FQNEAQ (reference sequence). The CDR3 spans 14 residues. V dropped 7 bases and J dropped 1; count of bases not matched to a gene: 4. The CDR3 DNA follows: TGTGCCAGCACTGAAGCGGGGGGCACAGATACGCAGTATTTT. The encoded protein is CASTEAGGTDTQYF.

The chain uses TRBV6-2 or TRBV6-3 and TRBJ2-5, with TRBD2 as a possible D gene (6 bases). The CDR3 length is 14 residues. The germline gives CDR1 MNHEY, CDR2 SVGEGT. V was trimmed by 6 bases and J by 5 bases, leaving 16 bases between them. CDR3 nucleotide sequence: TGTGCCAGCAGCCGGACTACCCCTCTGGAGACCCAGTACTTC. Translating gives CASSRTTPLETQYF.

V usage is TRBV11-2 and J usage is TRBJ2-7; either TRBD1 or TRBD2 may supply D (5 bases each). CDR1 is SGHAT, CDR2 FQNNGV, per germline. CDR3 size: 14 residues. Trimming removed 4 bases at V and 3 bases at J, with 13 bases between. CDR3: CASSSVQGVYEQYF. The CDR3, as DNA: TGTGCCAGCAGCTCCGTGCAGGGAGTCTACGAGCAGTACTTC.

The gene calls are TRBV18 and TRBJ2-7; 8 bases match TRBD1. CDR3 length: 15 amino acids. Germline assignment: CDR1 KGHSH and CDR2 LQKENI. The V segment lost 3 bases and the J segment 7 bases; nucleotides outside the gene matches: 11. The CDR3 loop reads CASSPGQGGGVEQYV. The CDR3 nucleotides are TGTGCCAGCTCACCTGGACAGGGTGGAGGAGTGGAGCAGTACGTC.

This clone turned up a few times. DNA for the CDR3: TGTGCCACCCTGGCGAACACGCTCACTGAAGCTTTCTTT. It specifies CATLANTLTEAFF. The chain joins TRBV7-9 to TRBJ1-1; D gene uncertain. The ends were cut back, 10 bases at V and 4 bases at J, with 16 bases in the middle. CDR1 and CDR2 (germline): SEHNR, FQNEAQ (reference sequence). This CDR3 spans 13 amino acids.